Shown below are 17 T cell receptor beta chains from a single sample sequenced in a study of CD8+CD57+ T cells in acquired aplastic anemia. CDR3 and TCR beta VDJ profiling relied on a genomic DNA template. Each CDR3 protein is one row after TCRdb ran MiXCR on the reads. The data contain approximately 200,000 distinct CDR3 sequences, 54% of them singletons. Sequencing was done on a sample of sorted CD4+, CD8+, or CD8+CD57+ T cells (not recorded which) from PBMCs. The receptors derive from a human donor in good health, serving as a control.

The table lists this clonotype with a few counts. The chain recombines TRBV28 with TRBJ1-2; 7 bases align to TRBD1. Per germline, CDR1 MDHEN and CDR2 SYDVKM. The CDR3 contains 13 residues. V lost 10 bases to trimming and J lost 6 bases; unmatched junction nucleotides: 11. In DNA form, the CDR3 reads TGTGCCACCCGACAGGGACTGATGGATGGCTACACCTTC. Amino acids: CATRQGLMDGYTF.

CDR3 nucleotides: TGTGCCAGCAGCCAAGACGGGGACCCTTTTGAAAAACTGTTTTTT. This translates into CASSQDGDPFEKLFF. This chain joins TRBV14 and TRBJ1-4; weak D call: TRBD1 (5 bases). Germline CDR1 reads SGHDN; CDR2 reads FVKESK. The CDR3 consists of 15 residues. V lost 0 bases and J lost 7, with 12 bases in between.

The chain combines TRBV7-3 with TRBJ1-1; the D gene is possibly TRBD1 (6 bases). The germline V and J ends were trimmed by 6 bases and 13 bases, with 27 bases remaining between them. In germline, CDR1 is SGHTA, CDR2 FQGTGA. The CDR3 loop spans 15 amino acids. The chain's CDR3 is CASSKEPGLRGGGFF. In DNA, the CDR3 is TGTGCCAGCAGTAAAGAACCGGGTCTCCGGGGAGGGGGTTTCTTT.

This clonotype was recorded many times. The rearrangement links TRBV7-2 to TRBJ2-7; the match to TRBD1 covers 10 bases. The CDR3 extends over 17 amino acids. Germline V gene lookup returns CDR1 SGHTA and CDR2 FQGNSA. J was trimmed by 3 bases and V by 1 base; bases with no gene match: 9. CDR3 in DNA: TGTGCCAGCAGCTTAGTTGGAAGGACAGGGGGATTCTACGAGCAGTACTTC. It codes for CASSLVGRTGGFYEQYF. Complete variable domain (other parts from reference TRBV7-2 and TRBJ2-7): GAGVSQSPSNKVTEKGKDVELRCDPISGHTALYWYRQSLGQGLEFLIYFQGNSAPDKSGLPSDRFSAERTGGSVSTLTIQRTQQEDSAVYLCASSLVGRTGGFYEQYFGPGTRLTVT.

This clonotype showed up many times. The V and J genes are TRBV6-5 and TRBJ1-5; no definite D call. The germline CDR1 and CDR2 sequences are MNHEY and SVGAGI. V shed 6 bases and J shed 5 bases, with 14 bases lying between them. This CDR3 comprises 14 residues. The CDR3: CASRLYRGDQPQHF. The CDR3 DNA sequence: TGTGCCAGCAGATTATATCGGGGAGATCAGCCCCAGCATTTT.

The CDR3 DNA is TGTGCCAGCAGCCAGGGCGGCCCTCTCTATGGCTACACCTTC. It is translated as CASSQGGPLYGYTF. The chain couples TRBV7-2 to TRBJ1-2; maybe TRBD1 (5 bases). Trimming removed 5 bases at V and 4 bases at J, with 14 bases between. CDR1 and CDR2 (germline): SGHTA, FQGNSA. The CDR3 runs 14 residues.

This clonotype has a count of ten or more. This chain links TRBV19 with TRBJ2-1; D is possibly TRBD1 (6 bases). The CDR3 runs 16 residues. V was shortened by 3 bases and J by 5 bases, with 17 bases between the two germline ends. From germline, CDR1 is LNHDA and CDR2 SQIVND (reference sequence). The CDR3: CASSIGTGTGNNEQFF. In DNA form, the CDR3 reads TGTGCCAGTAGTATCGGGACCGGCACAGGGAACAATGAGCAGTTCTTC.

This clonotype was counted between two and nine times. The chain is built from TRBV24-1 and TRBJ2-5; 12 bases match TRBD2. V shed 2 bases and J 5 bases; nucleotides not matched to a gene: 11. The CDR3 sequence is 18 residues long. Germline V gene lookup returns CDR1 KGHDR and CDR2 SFDVKD. The CDR3 nucleotides read TGTGCCACCAGTGATTCTGGACTAGCGGGGAGCCCCAGGGAGACCCAGTACTTC. This sequence encodes CATSDSGLAGSPRETQYF.

In this sample, this clonotype turned up many times. V and J are TRBV10-3 and TRBJ2-5; TRBD1 is a possible D gene (5 bases). Trimming removed 7 bases at V and 0 bases at J, with 9 bases between. Per germline, CDR1 ENHRY and CDR2 SYGVKD. The CDR3 contains 13 residues. CDR3 coding DNA: TGTGCCATCACCCCAGGGAACCAAGAGACCCAGTACTTC. Protein sequence: CAITPGNQETQYF.

The sample holds a few counts of this clonotype. The CDR3 loop is CAISDVTGTGPSTDTQYF. CDR3 DNA sequence: TGTGCCATCAGTGATGTCACCGGGACAGGCCCTAGCACAGATACGCAGTATTTT. The V and J genes are TRBV10-3 and TRBJ2-3, with 8 bases lining up with TRBD1. The CDR3 spans 18 residues. Germline loops: CDR1 ENHRY, CDR2 SYGVKD. Trimming cost V 3 bases and J 0 bases; bases outside gene matches: 11.

This clonotype occurred many times. This chain joins TRBV7-2 and TRBJ2-5, with D possibly being TRBD1 (7 bases). The CDR3 covers 13 residues. Germline V CDR1 and CDR2: SGHTA, FQGNSA. V was clipped by 5 bases and J by 4 bases, with 11 bases between them. In DNA form, the CDR3 reads TGTGCCAGCAGCCGCGGGACAGCAGAGACCCAGTACTTC. This translates into CASSRGTAETQYF.

The chain carries TRBV30 and TRBJ1-2; tentatively, D is TRBD1 (6 bases). CDR3 length equals 14 residues. Germline-derived CDR1 and CDR2 are GTSNPN and SVGIG (reference sequence). Trimming took 1 base from V and 4 from J, leaving 13 bases between them. In DNA form, the CDR3 reads TGTGCCTGGAGTGGGACAGCTTACCCCTATGGCTACACCTTC. It encodes CAWSGTAYPYGYTF.

This clonotype was seen only once. V and J are TRBV2 and TRBJ1-1; no clear D. CDR1 and CDR2 from the germline V gene are SNHLY and FYNNEI. CDR3 length: 13 residues. V gave up 7 bases and J gave up 5 bases, with 14 bases separating them. The CDR3 reads CASTQTPWTEAFF. The CDR3 nucleotides are TGTGCCAGCACCCAAACCCCTTGGACTGAAGCTTTCTTT.

The J gene is TRBJ2-5, the V gene TRBV15, with D hard to call. The CDR3 totals 13 residues. The ends were cut back, 3 bases at V and 4 bases at J, with 9 bases in the middle. CDR1 LNHNV and CDR2 YYDKDF come from the germline V gene (reference sequence). CDR3 region: CATSSGSGETQYF. The CDR3 DNA is TGTGCCACCAGCAGTGGATCAGGAGAGACCCAGTACTTC.

Remarks on this clonotype: The junction and the germline gene differ at one end; a read error may be behind it. The chain links TRBV2 to TRBJ2-7; D gene ambiguous. This CDR3 has 16 amino acids. Germline V gene data show CDR1 as SNHLY and CDR2 as FYNNEI. This CDR3 is CASSEGSPPTSHEQYF. In nucleotides, the CDR3 is TGCGCCAGCAGTGAAGGCTCGCCTCCTACCTCCCACGAGCAGTACTTC.

The rearrangement links TRBV7-9 to TRBJ2-7, with D uncertain. Between the trimmed V and J ends, which lost 6 bases and 6 bases, there was a span of 21 bases. Germline V CDR1 and CDR2: SEHNR, FQNEAQ (reference sequence). CDR3 length: 15 residues. Written as DNA, the CDR3 is TGTGCCAGCAGTCATAGTGGGATTCTTCCTCTCGAGCAGTACTTC. Its protein is CASSHSGILPLEQYF.

V gene TRBV7-9 combines with J gene TRBJ2-7; TRBD2 might be the D (5 bases). The V end lost 5 bases, the J end lost 1 base, and 15 bases lay between the germline ends. The CDR3 is 15 residues long. CDR1 SEHNR and CDR2 FQNEAQ come from the germline V gene (reference sequence). The CDR3 DNA reads TGTGCCAGCAGCCAAGAAGAGGGTCAATCCTACGAGCAGTACTTC. It yields the protein CASSQEEGQSYEQYF. The full variable domain, completed using reference TRBV7-9 and TRBJ2-7, is DTGVSQNPRHKITKRGQNVTFRCDPISEHNRLYWYRQTLGQGPEFLTYFQNEAQLEKSRLLSDRFSAERPKGSFSTLEIQRTEQGDSAMYLCASSQEEGQSYEQYFGPGTRLTVT.